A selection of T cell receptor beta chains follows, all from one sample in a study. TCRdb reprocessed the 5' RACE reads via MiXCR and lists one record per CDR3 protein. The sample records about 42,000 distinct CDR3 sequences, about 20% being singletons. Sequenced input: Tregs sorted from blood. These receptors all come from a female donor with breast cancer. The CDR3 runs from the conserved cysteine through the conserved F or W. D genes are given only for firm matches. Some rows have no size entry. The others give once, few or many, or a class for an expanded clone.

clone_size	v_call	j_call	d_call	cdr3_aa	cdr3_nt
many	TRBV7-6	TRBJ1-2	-	CASSLALRGGYTF	TGTGCCAGCAGCTTAGCCCTCAGGGGTGGCTACACCTTC
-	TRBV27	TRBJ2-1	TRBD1	CASSFLGQYNEQFF	TGTGCCAGCAGTTTCTTGGGACAGTACAATGAGCAGTTCTTC
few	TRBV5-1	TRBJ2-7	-	CASTTGTETYEQYF	TGCGCCAGCACAACCGGGACCGAGACCTACGAGCAGTACTTC
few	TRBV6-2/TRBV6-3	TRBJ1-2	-	CASSRSPYGYTF	TGTGCCAGTTCCAGGAGCCCCTATGGCTACACCTTC
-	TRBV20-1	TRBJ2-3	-	CSARSAVDSTDTQYF	TGCAGTGCTAGATCGGCCGTCGACTCCACAGATACGCAGTATTTT
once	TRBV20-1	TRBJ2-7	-	CSARKRDHSYEQYF	TGCAGTGCTAGGAAACGGGACCACTCCTACGAGCAGTACTTC
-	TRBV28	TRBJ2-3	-	CASSLRTTSQYF	TGTGCCAGCAGTTTACGAACAACCTCACAGTATTTT
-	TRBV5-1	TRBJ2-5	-	CASTRVPDSQETQYF	TGCGCCAGCACCCGAGTCCCTGACAGTCAAGAGACCCAGTACTTC
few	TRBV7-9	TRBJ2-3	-	CASSRVRVGERADTQYF	TGTGCCAGCAGCCGTGTCAGGGTGGGGGAGCGCGCAGATACGCAGTATTTT
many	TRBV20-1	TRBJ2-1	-	CSARDPGSDNEQFF	TGCAGTGCTAGAGATCCGGGTAGCGACAATGAGCAGTTCTTC
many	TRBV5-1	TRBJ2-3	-	CASSFEDTQYF	TGCGCCAGCAGCTTTGAAGATACGCAGTATTTT
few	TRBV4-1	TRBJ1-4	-	CASRPNVGPGRMFF	TGCGCCAGCAGACCAAATGTGGGCCCCGGACGGATGTTTTTT
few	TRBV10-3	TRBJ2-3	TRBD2	CAISAGTSGTDTQYF	TGTGCCATCAGTGCCGGGACTAGCGGCACAGATACGCAGTATTTT
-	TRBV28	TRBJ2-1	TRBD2	CASSFWTSGANEQFF	TGTGCCAGCAGTTTCTGGACTAGCGGGGCCAATGAGCAGTTCTTC
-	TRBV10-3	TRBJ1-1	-	CAISEGQTEAFF	TGTGCCATCAGTGAAGGGCAGACTGAAGCTTTCTTT
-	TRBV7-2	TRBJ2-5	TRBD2	CASSLRRTSGSVTQYF	TGTGCCAGCAGCCTACGCCGGACTAGCGGGAGTGTGACCCAGTACTTC
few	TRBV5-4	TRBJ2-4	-	CASSLGIAKNIQYF	TGTGCCAGCAGCTTGGGGATAGCCAAAAACATTCAGTACTTC
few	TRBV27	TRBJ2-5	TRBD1	CASSSVGGERETQYF	TGTGCCAGCAGCAGTGTAGGGGGCGAACGGGAGACCCAGTACTTC
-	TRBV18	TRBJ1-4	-	CASSLGTGNEKLFF	TGTGCCAGCTCACTCGGGACGGGTAATGAAAAACTGTTTTTT
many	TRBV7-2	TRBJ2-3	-	CASSGRGRYTDTQYF	TGTGCCAGCAGCGGTCGAGGACGGTACACAGATACGCAGTATTTT
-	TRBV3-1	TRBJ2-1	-	CASSLLGSSYNEQFF	TGTGCCAGCAGCCTCCTGGGTAGCTCCTACAATGAGCAGTTCTTC
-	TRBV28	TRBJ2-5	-	CASSETPIPQETQYF	TGTGCCAGCAGCGAGACCCCGATCCCGCAAGAGACCCAGTACTTC
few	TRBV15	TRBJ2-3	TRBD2	CATSWGDSGTSTDTQYF	TGTGCCACCAGCTGGGGGGATAGCGGGACGAGCACAGATACGCAGTATTTT
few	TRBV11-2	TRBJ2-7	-	CASSLAEHYEQYF	TGTGCCAGCAGCTTGGCGGAACACTACGAGCAGTACTTC
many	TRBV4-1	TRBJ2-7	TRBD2	CASSLTSNGGGYEQYF	TGCGCCAGCAGCCTAACGAGCAACGGGGGGGGGTACGAGCAGTACTTC
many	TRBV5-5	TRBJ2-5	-	CASGHRGAVTRYQETQYF	TGTGCCAGCGGCCACCGTGGCGCCGTCACAAGGTACCAAGAGACCCAGTACTTC
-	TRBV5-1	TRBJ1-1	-	CASSLDGANTEAFF	TGCGCCAGCAGCTTGGACGGGGCGAACACTGAAGCTTTCTTT
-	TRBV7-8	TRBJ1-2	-	CASSLTGNINYGYTF	TGTGCCAGCAGCCTCACAGGGAATATCAACTATGGCTACACCTTC
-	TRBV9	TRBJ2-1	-	CASSVEARVHEQFF	TGTGCCAGCAGCGTAGAGGCAAGGGTGCATGAGCAGTTCTTC
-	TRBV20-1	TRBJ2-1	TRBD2	CSARRLAGSSYNEQFF	TGCAGTGCTAGGAGGTTAGCGGGGTCTTCCTACAATGAGCAGTTCTTC
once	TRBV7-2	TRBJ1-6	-	CASSKGIGDSPLHF	TGTGCCAGCAGCAAGGGAATAGGGGATTCACCCCTCCACTTT
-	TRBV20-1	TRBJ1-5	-	CSAMGGNQPQHF	TGCAGTGCGATGGGGGGCAATCAGCCCCAGCATTTT
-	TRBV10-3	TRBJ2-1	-	CAIKTSANEQFF	TGTGCCATCAAAACTAGTGCGAATGAGCAGTTCTTC
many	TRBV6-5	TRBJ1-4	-	CASSYSSGLEEKLFF	TGTGCCAGCAGTTACTCGAGCGGGCTTGAAGAAAAACTGTTTTTT
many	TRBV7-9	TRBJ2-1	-	CASSFSRYEQFF	TGTGCCAGCAGCTTTTCCAGATATGAGCAGTTCTTC
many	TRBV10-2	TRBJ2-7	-	CASARGSAEQYF	TGCGCCAGCGCTCGGGGGTCGGCCGAGCAGTACTTC
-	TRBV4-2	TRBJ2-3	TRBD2	CASSQGLPSGGTDTQYF	TGTGCCAGCAGCCAAGGGCTCCCTAGCGGCGGCACAGATACGCAGTATTTT
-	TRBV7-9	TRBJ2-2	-	CASNFVEATFTGELFF	TGTGCCAGCAACTTTGTGGAGGCGACATTCACCGGGGAGCTGTTTTTT
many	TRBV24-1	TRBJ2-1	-	CATTPHNEQFF	TGTGCCACCACTCCCCACAATGAGCAGTTCTTC
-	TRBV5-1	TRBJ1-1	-	CASSFARGAALNTEAFF	TGCGCCAGCAGCTTCGCAAGGGGGGCGGCCCTGAACACTGAAGCTTTCTTT
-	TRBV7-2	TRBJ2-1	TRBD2	CASSQGLAGNSYNEQFF	TGTGCCAGCAGCCAAGGACTAGCGGGTAACTCCTACAATGAGCAGTTCTTC
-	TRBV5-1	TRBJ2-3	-	CASSSRGHHTDTQYF	TGCGCCAGCAGCTCGAGGGGACACCACACAGATACGCAGTATTTT
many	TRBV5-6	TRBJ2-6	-	CASSGLSGGANVLTF	TGTGCCAGCAGCGGGCTATCGGGAGGGGCCAACGTCCTGACTTTC
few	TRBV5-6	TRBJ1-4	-	CASSIFNEKLFF	TGTGCCAGCAGCATCTTTAATGAAAAACTGTTTTTT
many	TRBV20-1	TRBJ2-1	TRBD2	CSASPLLAGADDEQFF	TGCAGTGCTAGTCCCTTACTAGCGGGAGCCGACGATGAGCAGTTCTTC
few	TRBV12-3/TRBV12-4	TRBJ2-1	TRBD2	CASNPSGRLDEQFF	TGTGCCAGCAACCCTAGCGGGAGATTAGATGAGCAGTTCTTC
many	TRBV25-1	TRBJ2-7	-	CASSDNSRGPHEQYF	TGTGCCAGCAGTGACAATAGCAGGGGTCCCCACGAGCAGTACTTC
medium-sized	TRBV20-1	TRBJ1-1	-	CSARPVPVAFF	TGCAGTGCTAGGCCCGTTCCAGTAGCTTTCTTT
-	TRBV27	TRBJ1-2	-	CASSLSNRVWSGNYGYTF	TGTGCCAGCAGTTTATCGAACAGGGTGTGGAGCGGCAACTATGGCTACACCTTC
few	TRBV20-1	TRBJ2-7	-	CSATTKYRDTKYMGEQYF	TGCAGTGCTACTACAAAATACCGGGACACAAAATATATGGGCGAGCAGTACTTC
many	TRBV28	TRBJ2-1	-	CASSPLPRLSEQFF	TGTGCCAGCAGTCCCCTCCCTCGTCTTAGTGAGCAGTTCTTC
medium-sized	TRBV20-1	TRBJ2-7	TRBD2	CSAESLSSGSPYEQYF	TGCAGTGCAGAGAGCCTTTCTAGCGGGAGTCCCTACGAGCAGTACTTC
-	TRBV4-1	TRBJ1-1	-	CASSADGNTEAFF	TGCGCCAGCAGCGCGGACGGGAACACTGAAGCTTTCTTT
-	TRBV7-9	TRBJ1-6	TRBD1	CASSYGQGSYNSPLHF	TGTGCCAGCAGCTACGGACAGGGCTCCTATAATTCACCCCTCCACTTT